The 13 T cell receptor beta chains below were found in one sample sequenced in a study of T cell changes during pregnancy in multiple sclerosis. Measured with immunoSEQ multiplex PCR; TCRdb has only the in-frame clones, and not every one. Of almost 35,000 clones listed, just over 90% are singletons. This specimen consisted of CD8+ T cells from peripheral blood mononuclear cells, obtained in the first trimester of pregnancy. These receptors all stem from a female donor with multiple sclerosis, enrolled in a pregnancy study.

The table lists this clone with a count of one. The rearrangement links TRBV7-9 to TRBJ2-1, with 7 bases identical to TRBD1. CDR1 is SEHNR, CDR2 FQNEAQ, per germline (reference sequence). This CDR3 is built from 14 residues. Trimming took 6 bases from V and 5 from J; bases not matched to a gene: 7. CDR3 loop: CASRPGQTHNEQFF. The DNA for the CDR3 is TGTGCCAGCAGGCCGGGACAGACCCACAATGAGCAGTTCTTC.

This clone was observed a single time. The chain joins TRBV11-1 to TRBJ1-1; tentative D call: TRBD1 (6 bases). The germline gives CDR1 SGHAT, CDR2 FQDESV (reference sequence). V was shortened by 2 bases and J by 4 bases, with 11 bases between the two germline ends. The CDR3 consists of 14 residues. For the CDR3, the DNA is TGTGCCAGCAGCTTAAGACAGGAGCGCACTGAAGCTTTCTTT. This gives the protein CASSLRQERTEAFF.

The rearrangement uses TRBV15 and TRBJ1-4; 7 nucleotides agree with TRBD1. Losses at the gene ends were 1 base for V and 3 bases for J; bases not matched to a gene: 8. This CDR3 spans 17 amino acids. Germline CDR1 is LNHNV and CDR2 is YYDKDF (reference sequence). The DNA for the CDR3 is TGTGCCACCAGCAGAGGTTTGTCACAGGGGCCTAATGAAAAACTGTTTTTT. This encodes CATSRGLSQGPNEKLFF.

V is TRBV7-9 and J is TRBJ2-3, with TRBD2 matching 7 bases. CDR1 and CDR2 (germline): SEHNR, FQNEAQ (reference sequence). The CDR3 sequence is 15 residues long. Trimming at V came to 4 bases and at J to 4 bases, leaving 8 bases not matched to a gene. The CDR3 here is CASSSRTSRADTQYF. CDR3 nucleotide sequence: TGTGCCAGCAGCTCACGGACTAGTAGGGCAGATACGCAGTATTTT. The full variable domain, completed using reference TRBV7-9 and TRBJ2-3, is DTGVSQNPRHKITKRGQNVTFRCDPISEHNRLYWYRQTLGQGPEFLTYFQNEAQLEKSRLLSDRFSAERPKGSFSTLEIQRTEQGDSAMYLCASSSRTSRADTQYFGPGTRLTVL.

The V call is TRBV19, the J call TRBJ2-1; TRBD2 matches at 12 bases. Germline V gene lookup returns CDR1 LNHDA and CDR2 SQIVND (reference sequence). J gave up 2 bases and V 5 bases, and 10 bases lay outside the gene matches. The CDR3 covers 18 residues. CDR3 residues: CASSSASGRGLAYNEQFF. CDR3 sequence (DNA): TGTGCCAGTAGTTCGGCTAGCGGGAGGGGATTGGCCTACAATGAGCAGTTCTTC.

This rearrangement joins TRBV7-9 to TRBJ2-1; 11 nucleotides match TRBD2. Germline lookup yields CDR1 SEHNR and CDR2 FQNEAQ (reference sequence). The ends lost 4 bases at V and 5 bases at J; junction bases unmatched: 1. This CDR3 comprises 14 residues. The chain's CDR3 is CASSWGLADNEQFF. As DNA, the CDR3 is TGTGCCAGCAGCTGGGGACTAGCGGACAATGAGCAGTTCTTC.

The gene calls are TRBV14 and TRBJ2-5; 7 bases line up with TRBD2. V was pared by 0 bases and J by 1 base, with 2 bases of the junction left unmatched. This CDR3 comprises 15 residues. Germline V CDR1 and CDR2: SGHDN, FVKESK. The CDR3 nucleotides read TGTGCCAGCAGCCAAGATTCGGGGGGCCAAGAGACCCAGTACTTC. This sequence encodes CASSQDSGGQETQYF.

This sequence joins TRBV5-8 and TRBJ2-7; possible D gene TRBD2, 6 bases. The CDR3 has 13 amino acids. Trimming left V 0 bases short and J 5 bases short, with 9 bases between. The germline CDR1 and CDR2 sequences are SGHTS and YDEGEE. The CDR3 here is CASSLGREDEQYF. CDR3 DNA: TGTGCCAGCAGCTTGGGCAGGGAGGACGAGCAGTACTTC. Filled out from reference TRBV5-8 and TRBJ2-7, the complete variable domain reads EAGVTQSPTHLIKTRGQQATLRCSPISGHTSVYWYQQALGLGLQFLLWYDEGEERNRGNFPPRFSGRQFPNYSSELNVNALELEDSALYLCASSLGREDEQYFGPGTRLTVT.

The chain joins TRBV7-6 to TRBJ2-3; D unresolved. V was trimmed by 5 bases and J by 6 bases, leaving 12 bases between them. Germline V gene data show CDR1 as SGHVS and CDR2 as FNYEAQ. This CDR3 has 13 residues. CDR3 residues: CASSPSSADTQYF. In DNA form, the CDR3 reads TGTGCCAGCAGCCCGAGCTCAGCGGATACGCAGTATTTT.

This sequence joins TRBV5-5 and TRBJ2-7, with D maybe TRBD2 (5 bases). The germline V gene has CDR1 SGHKS and CDR2 YYEKEE (reference sequence). V was clipped by 0 bases and J by 1 base, with 14 bases between them. This CDR3 is 16 amino acids long. In DNA form, the CDR3 reads TGTGCCAGCAGCTTGGCCGAGGGCGTCGCATCCTACGAGCAGTACTTC. This encodes CASSLAEGVASYEQYF.

This chain uses TRBV11-2 with TRBJ2-1, with D possibly TRBD1 on 6 matching bases. V lost 0 bases and J lost 6, with 9 bases in between. CDR1 is SGHAT, CDR2 FQNNGV, per germline. The CDR3 covers 14 residues. The CDR3 protein is CASSLEAGANEQFF. DNA of the CDR3: TGTGCCAGCAGCTTAGAAGCAGGGGCCAATGAGCAGTTCTTC.

The chain is built from TRBV6-5 and TRBJ2-1, with 11 bases matching TRBD2. V gave up 0 bases and J gave up 9 bases; unmatched junction bases: 7. Germline V gene sequence: CDR1 MNHEY, CDR2 SVGAGI. The CDR3 is 16 residues long. CDR3 loop: CASSYSLAGGSGEQFF. The CDR3 DNA sequence: TGTGCCAGCAGTTACTCGCTAGCGGGAGGCAGCGGTGAGCAGTTCTTC.

J is TRBJ2-3 and V is TRBV29-1, with a possible D match to TRBD1 (6 bases). Trimming shortened V by 5 bases and J by 2 bases, and 11 bases separated the two germline ends. The germline CDR1 and CDR2 sequences are SQVTM and ANQGSEA. This CDR3 is 13 amino acids long. CDR3 amino acids: CSVRGGLTDTQYF. The CDR3 nucleotides read TGCAGCGTTCGAGGGGGTCTCACAGATACGCAGTATTTT.